One sample yielded the 6 T cell receptor beta chains listed below, sequenced in a study of memory CD4+ T cells and cytomegalovirus serostatus. Using immunoSEQ multiplex PCR, the repertoire was profiled, and TCRdb retains in-frame clones only, with some absent. The sample carries 45,000 to 65,000 clones, around four fifths recorded once. The sort gate was single viable CD3+CD4+CD8-CD45RO+ cells for memory CD4+ T cells. The sample taken for sequencing was memory CD4+ T cells from blood. The receptors were gathered from an adult in good health and CMV-seronegative.

This rearrangement joins TRBV14 to TRBJ1-1, with 7 nucleotides matching TRBD1. Germline CDR1 reads SGHDN; CDR2 reads FVKESK. V lost 2 bases to trimming and J lost 9 bases; unmatched junction nucleotides: 15. The CDR3 has 16 amino acids. This chain's CDR3 is CASSQPSSRGNLKAFF. The CDR3 nucleotides read TGTGCCAGCAGCCAACCGTCCTCCAGGGGGAACCTGAAAGCTTTCTTT.

The chain employs TRBV7-2 and TRBJ2-7; 8 nucleotides agree with TRBD2. Trimming at V came to 5 bases and at J to 4 bases, leaving 10 bases not matched to a gene. The germline gives CDR1 SGHTA, CDR2 FQGNSA. CDR3 length: 15 residues. CDR3 DNA: TGTGCCAGCAGCGGACGGGGGGGGGCGAATTACGAGCAGTACTTC. Encoded protein: CASSGRGGANYEQYF.

The V and J genes are TRBV7-9 and TRBJ2-3, with TRBD1 matching over 8 bases. The V gene end was trimmed by 3 bases and the J gene end by 3 bases; junction bases not matched to a gene: 5. Germline V gene lookup returns CDR1 SEHNR and CDR2 FQNEAQ (reference sequence). CDR3 size: 15 residues. The CDR3 spells CASSFWTGTTDTQYF. As DNA, the CDR3 is TGTGCCAGCAGCTTCTGGACAGGGACTACAGATACGCAGTATTTT. Complete variable domain (other parts from reference TRBV7-9 and TRBJ2-3): DTGVSQNPRHKITKRGQNVTFRCDPISEHNRLYWYRQTLGQGPEFLTYFQNEAQLEKSRLLSDRFSAERPKGSFSTLEIQRTEQGDSAMYLCASSFWTGTTDTQYFGPGTRLTVL.

This chain links TRBV11-2 with TRBJ1-2; no reliable D call. Trimming removed 5 bases at V and 2 bases at J, with 3 bases between. The CDR3 runs to 11 residues. Looked up from germline, CDR1 is SGHAT and CDR2 is FQNNGV. The CDR3 DNA reads TGTGCCAGCAGCCAGAACTATGGCTACACCTTC. Translation gives CASSQNYGYTF.

The chain employs TRBV11-2 and TRBJ1-2, with D perhaps TRBD1 (5 bases). From germline, CDR1 is SGHAT and CDR2 FQNNGV. V lost 5 bases and J lost 1, with 11 bases in between. This CDR3 is 14 amino acids long. The CDR3 spells CASSNEGFNYGYTF. CDR3 DNA: TGTGCCAGCAGCAACGAGGGGTTTAACTATGGCTACACCTTC.

The chain has TRBV2 and TRBJ2-2; D may be TRBD2 (5 bases). The CDR3 has 15 residues. V was clipped by 3 bases and J by 4 bases, with 12 bases between them. Germline-derived CDR1 and CDR2 are SNHLY and FYNNEI. The DNA of the CDR3 is TGTGCCAGCAGTGATAGCCTGGCGGGCACCGGGGAGCTGTTTTTT. Translation: CASSDSLAGTGELFF.